This T cell receptor beta chain derives from a study of Tregs in tolerant kidney transplant recipients. Study conclusions and caveats: Antigen-driven expansion was suggested because donor-specific Tregs expanded more than all Tregs in tolerant patients. Findings come from small patient numbers and require larger validation. Tregs expanded with activated donor B cells seemed most donor-specific.

Profiled with immunoSEQ multiplex PCR; TCRdb holds only in-frame clones, not every one. The table gives under 55,000 clones; the top ten clones make up about 0.83% of it. Concerning this clone: Antigen specificity is unknown.

The TCR comes from a human donor who received a combined kidney and bone marrow transplant. Material: CD4+ T cells from blood, obtained before the transplant.

CDR3 DNA, as far as it was read: TGTGCCAGCGTGGGGGACAGCGATAATTCACCC. Its translation: CASVGDSDNSP. The whole CDR3 protein is CASVGDSDNSPLHF. V is TRBV2 and J is TRBJ1-6; 7 bases match TRBD1. The CDR3 goes on 3 residues after the read ends, and that part is filled in from the germline J gene. The CDR3 is 14 residues long. J was trimmed by 5 bases and V by 8 bases; bases with no gene match: 6. CDR1 is SNHLY, CDR2 FYNNEI, per germline.